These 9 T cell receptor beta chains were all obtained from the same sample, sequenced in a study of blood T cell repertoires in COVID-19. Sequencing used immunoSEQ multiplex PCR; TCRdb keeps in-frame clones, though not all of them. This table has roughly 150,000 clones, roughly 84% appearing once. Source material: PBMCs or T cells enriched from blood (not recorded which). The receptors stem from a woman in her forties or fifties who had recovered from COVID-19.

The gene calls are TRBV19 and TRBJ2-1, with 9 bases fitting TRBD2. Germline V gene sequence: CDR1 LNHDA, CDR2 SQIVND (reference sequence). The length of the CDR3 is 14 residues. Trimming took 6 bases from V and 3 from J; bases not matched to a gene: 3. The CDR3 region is CASSLSGGYNEQFF. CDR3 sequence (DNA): TGTGCCAGTAGCCTTAGCGGGGGCTACAATGAGCAGTTCTTC.

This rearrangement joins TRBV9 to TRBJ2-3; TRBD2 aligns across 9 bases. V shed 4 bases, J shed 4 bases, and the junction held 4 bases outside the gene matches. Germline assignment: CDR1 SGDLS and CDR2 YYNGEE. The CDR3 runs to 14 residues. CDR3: CASSTRGGPDTQYF. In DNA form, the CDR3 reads TGTGCCAGCAGCACGCGGGGGGGCCCAGATACGCAGTATTTT.

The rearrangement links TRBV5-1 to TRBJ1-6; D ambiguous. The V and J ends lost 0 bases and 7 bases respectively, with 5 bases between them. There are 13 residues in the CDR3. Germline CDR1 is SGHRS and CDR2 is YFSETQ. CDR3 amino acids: CASSLVANSPLHF. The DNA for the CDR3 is TGCGCCAGCAGCTTGGTCGCGAATTCACCCCTCCACTTT.

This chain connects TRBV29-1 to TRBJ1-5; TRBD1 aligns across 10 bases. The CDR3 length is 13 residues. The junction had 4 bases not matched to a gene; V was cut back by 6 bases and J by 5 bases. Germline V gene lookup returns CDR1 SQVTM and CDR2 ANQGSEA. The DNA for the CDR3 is TGCAGCGTCGCAGGGACAGGGGATCAGCCCCAGCATTTT. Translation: CSVAGTGDQPQHF.

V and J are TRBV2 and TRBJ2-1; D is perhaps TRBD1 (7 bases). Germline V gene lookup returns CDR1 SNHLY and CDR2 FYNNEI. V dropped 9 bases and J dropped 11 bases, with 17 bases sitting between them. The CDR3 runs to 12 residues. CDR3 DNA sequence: TGTGCCAGTCACGAGGGGGCGGGACAGCAGTTCTTC. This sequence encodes CASHEGAGQQFF.

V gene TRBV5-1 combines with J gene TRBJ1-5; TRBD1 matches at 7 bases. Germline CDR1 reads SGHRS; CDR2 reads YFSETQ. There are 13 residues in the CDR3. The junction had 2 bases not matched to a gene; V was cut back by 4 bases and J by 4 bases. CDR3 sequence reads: CASSRDRNQPQHF. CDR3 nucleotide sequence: TGCGCCAGCAGCAGGGACAGAAATCAGCCCCAGCATTTT.

The CDR3 reads CASRTTGNGREKLFF. In nucleotides, the CDR3 is TGTGCCAGCAGGACGACAGGGAACGGCAGGGAAAAACTGTTTTTT. The genes are TRBV6-5 and TRBJ1-4; 7 nucleotides align to TRBD1. Germline CDR1 reads MNHEY; CDR2 reads SVGAGI. The CDR3 has 15 amino acids. Trimming took 6 bases from V and 8 from J; bases not matched to a gene: 12.

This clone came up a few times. The CDR3: CASRTGGGRNQPQHF. The DNA for the CDR3 is TGTGCCAGCAGGACCGGGGGAGGGCGCAATCAGCCCCAGCATTTT. This chain connects TRBV6-5 to TRBJ1-5, with a weak D call TRBD1 (5 bases). V was pared by 6 bases and J by 2 bases, with 14 bases between. CDR3 length equals 15 residues. In germline, CDR1 is MNHEY, CDR2 SVGAGI.

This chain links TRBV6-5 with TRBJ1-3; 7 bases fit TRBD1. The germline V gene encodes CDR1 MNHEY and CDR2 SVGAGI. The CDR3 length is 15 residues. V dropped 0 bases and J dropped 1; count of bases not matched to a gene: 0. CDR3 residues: CASSYSTGSGNTIYF. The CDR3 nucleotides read TGTGCCAGCAGTTACTCGACAGGGTCTGGAAACACCATATATTTT.